This T cell receptor beta chain came from a study of cytomegalovirus exposure and HLA in healthy donors. Findings and limits, study-wide: Later analysis placed DRB1 highest and HLA-C lowest in TCR association rates, which differed by HLA locus.

On this clone itself: No antigen is known for it.

Germline V CDR1 and CDR2: LGHNA, YNFKEQ. The V gene end was trimmed by 0 bases and the J gene end by 1 base; junction bases not matched to a gene: 4. The CDR3 runs 17 residues. PCR amplification relied on 60 Vbeta primers (plus 13 Jbeta primers). Libraries were prepared by immunoSEQ multiplex PCR; TCRdb keeps only in-frame clonotypes and omits some of them. The profile covers about 170,000 clones, with approximately 84% appearing a single time and roughly 2.2% taken by the ten largest. The chain joins TRBV4-2 to TRBJ2-1; 9 bases match TRBD2. The clonotype originates from a young man in good health and CMV-seropositive. Sequenced: PBMCs. The CDR3 coding sequence is TGTGCCAGCAGCCAAGAGCTAGCGGGGACGTCCTACAATGAGCAGTTCTTC. Encoded protein: CASSQELAGTSYNEQFF.